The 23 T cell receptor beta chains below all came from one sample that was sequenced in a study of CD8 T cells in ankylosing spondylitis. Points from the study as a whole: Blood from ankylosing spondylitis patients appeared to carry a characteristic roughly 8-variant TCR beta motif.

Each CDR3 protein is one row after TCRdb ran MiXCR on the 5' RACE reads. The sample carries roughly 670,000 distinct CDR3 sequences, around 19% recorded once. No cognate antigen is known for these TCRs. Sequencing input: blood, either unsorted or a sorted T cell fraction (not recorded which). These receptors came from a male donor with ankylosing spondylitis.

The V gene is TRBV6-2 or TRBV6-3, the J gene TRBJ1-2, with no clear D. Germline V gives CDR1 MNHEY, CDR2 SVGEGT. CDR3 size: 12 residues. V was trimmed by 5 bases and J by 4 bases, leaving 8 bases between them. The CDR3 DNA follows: TGTGCCAGCAGTCCAACCGCCTATGGCTACACCTTC. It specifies CASSPTAYGYTF.

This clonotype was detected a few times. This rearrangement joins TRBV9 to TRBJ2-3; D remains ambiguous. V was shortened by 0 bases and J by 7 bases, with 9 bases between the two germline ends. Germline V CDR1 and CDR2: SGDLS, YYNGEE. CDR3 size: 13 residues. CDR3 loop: CASSVDPDYTQYF. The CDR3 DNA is TGTGCCAGCAGCGTAGACCCGGATTATACGCAGTATTTT.

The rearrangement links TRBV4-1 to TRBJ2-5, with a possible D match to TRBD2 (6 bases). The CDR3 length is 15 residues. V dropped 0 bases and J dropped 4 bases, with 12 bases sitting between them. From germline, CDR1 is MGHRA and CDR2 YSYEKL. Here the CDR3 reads CASSQDRREVETQYF. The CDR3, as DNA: TGCGCCAGCAGCCAAGATCGGAGGGAGGTAGAGACCCAGTACTTC.

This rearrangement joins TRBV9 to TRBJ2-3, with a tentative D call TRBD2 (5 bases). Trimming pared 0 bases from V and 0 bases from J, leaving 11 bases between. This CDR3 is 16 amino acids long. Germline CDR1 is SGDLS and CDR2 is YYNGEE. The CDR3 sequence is CASSVEQAASTDTQYF. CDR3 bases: TGTGCCAGCAGCGTAGAACAAGCGGCGAGCACAGATACGCAGTATTTT.

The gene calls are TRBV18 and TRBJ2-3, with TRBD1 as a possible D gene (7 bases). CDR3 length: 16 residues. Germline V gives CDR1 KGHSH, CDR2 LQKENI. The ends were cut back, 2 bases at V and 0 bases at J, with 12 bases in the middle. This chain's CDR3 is CASSPEAGGSTDTQYF. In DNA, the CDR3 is TGTGCCAGCTCACCAGAGGCAGGGGGGAGCACAGATACGCAGTATTTT.

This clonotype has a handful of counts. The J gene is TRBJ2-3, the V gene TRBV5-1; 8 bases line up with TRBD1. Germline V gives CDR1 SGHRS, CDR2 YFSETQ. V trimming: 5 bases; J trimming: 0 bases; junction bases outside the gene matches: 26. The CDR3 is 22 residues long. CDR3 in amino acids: CASSLDAGTGRVRWSSTDTQYF. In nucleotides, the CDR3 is TGCGCCAGCAGTCTGGACGCCGGGACAGGCAGGGTCAGATGGTCTAGCACAGATACGCAGTATTTT.

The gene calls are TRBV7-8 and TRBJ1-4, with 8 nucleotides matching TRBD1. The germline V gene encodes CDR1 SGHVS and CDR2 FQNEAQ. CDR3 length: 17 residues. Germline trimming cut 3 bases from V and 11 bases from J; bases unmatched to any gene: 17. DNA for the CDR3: TGTGCCAGCAGCTTGAGCCTCCCGGGACAGGCCCTGATGAAACTGTTTTTT. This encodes CASSLSLPGQALMKLFF.

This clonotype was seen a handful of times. The CDR3 DNA reads as TGTGCCATCAGTCGGACTATTAGCACAGATACGCAGTATTTT. It specifies CAISRTISTDTQYF. V is TRBV10-3 and J is TRBJ2-3; tentatively, D is TRBD2 (6 bases). This CDR3 has 14 amino acids. The germline V gene has CDR1 ENHRY and CDR2 SYGVKD. The V end lost 5 bases, the J end lost 0 bases, and 9 bases lay between the germline ends.

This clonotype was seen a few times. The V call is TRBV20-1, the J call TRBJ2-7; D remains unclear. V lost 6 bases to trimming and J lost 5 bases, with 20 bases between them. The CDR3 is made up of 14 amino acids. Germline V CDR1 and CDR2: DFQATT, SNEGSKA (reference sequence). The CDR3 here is CSAKTLGSLNEQYF. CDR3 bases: TGCAGTGCCAAGACGTTAGGGTCCCTGAACGAGCAGTACTTC.

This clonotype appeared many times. The CDR3 is CASSYTGFGYTF. The CDR3 bases are TGTGCCAGCAGTTACACAGGGTTTGGCTACACCTTC. The V gene is TRBV6-6, the J gene TRBJ1-2; a possible D gene is TRBD1 (6 bases). The germline CDR1 and CDR2 sequences are MNHNY and SVGAGI (reference sequence). The CDR3 spans 12 residues. Trimming pared 2 bases from V and 7 bases from J, leaving 8 bases between.

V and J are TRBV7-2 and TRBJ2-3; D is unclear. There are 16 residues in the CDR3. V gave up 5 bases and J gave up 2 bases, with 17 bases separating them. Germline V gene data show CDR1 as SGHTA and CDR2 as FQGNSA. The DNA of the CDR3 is TGTGCCAGCAGCCAAGATCGCCTGGGCCTCACAGATACGCAGTATTTT. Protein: CASSQDRLGLTDTQYF.

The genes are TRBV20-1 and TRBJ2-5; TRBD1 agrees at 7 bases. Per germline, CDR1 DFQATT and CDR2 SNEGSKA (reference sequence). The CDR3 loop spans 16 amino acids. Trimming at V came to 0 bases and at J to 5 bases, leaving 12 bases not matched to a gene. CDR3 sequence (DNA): TGCAGTGCTAGAGATAACGCAGGGGGTTGGGGCGAGACCCAGTACTTC. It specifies CSARDNAGGWGETQYF.

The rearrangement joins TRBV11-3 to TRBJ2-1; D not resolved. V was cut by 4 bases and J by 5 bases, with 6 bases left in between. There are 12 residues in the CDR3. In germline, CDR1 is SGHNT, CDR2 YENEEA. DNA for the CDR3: TGTGCCAGCAGCTCTCCGAACAATGAGCAGTTCTTC. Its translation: CASSSPNNEQFF. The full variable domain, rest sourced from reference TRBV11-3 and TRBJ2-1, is EAGVVQSPRYKIIEKKQPVAFWCNPISGHNTLYWYLQNLGQGPELLIRYENEEAVDDSQLPKDRFSAERLKGVDSTLKIQPAELGDSAVYLCASSSPNNEQFFGPGTRLTVL.

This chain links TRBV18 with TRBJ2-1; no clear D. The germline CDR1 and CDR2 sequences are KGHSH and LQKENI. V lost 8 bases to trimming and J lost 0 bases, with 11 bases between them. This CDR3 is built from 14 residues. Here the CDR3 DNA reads TGTGCCAGCACCGATCTGTACTCCTACAATGAGCAGTTCTTC. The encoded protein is CASTDLYSYNEQFF.

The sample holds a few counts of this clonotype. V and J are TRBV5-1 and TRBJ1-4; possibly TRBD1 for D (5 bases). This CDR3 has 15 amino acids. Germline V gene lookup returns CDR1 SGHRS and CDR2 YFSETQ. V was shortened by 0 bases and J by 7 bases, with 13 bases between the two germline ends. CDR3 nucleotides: TGCGCCAGCAGCTTGGAAGGAGGGGTGGGTGAAAAACTGTTTTTT. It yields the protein CASSLEGGVGEKLFF.

CDR3 in amino acids: CSARPIKRSSYNEQFF. The CDR3 DNA is TGCAGTGCCAGGCCCATAAAGCGGAGCTCCTACAATGAGCAGTTCTTC. This chain connects TRBV20-1 to TRBJ2-1, with a possible D match to TRBD2 (5 bases). This CDR3 has 16 residues. CDR1 and CDR2 from the germline V gene are DFQATT and SNEGSKA (reference sequence). The ends were cut back, 6 bases at V and 0 bases at J, with 18 bases in the middle.

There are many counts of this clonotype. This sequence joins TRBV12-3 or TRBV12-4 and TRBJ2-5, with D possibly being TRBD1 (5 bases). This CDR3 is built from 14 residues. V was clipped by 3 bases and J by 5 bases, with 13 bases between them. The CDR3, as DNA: TGTGCCAGCAGTTTGGCCAGGGTGAGGGAGACCCAGTACTTC. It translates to CASSLARVRETQYF.

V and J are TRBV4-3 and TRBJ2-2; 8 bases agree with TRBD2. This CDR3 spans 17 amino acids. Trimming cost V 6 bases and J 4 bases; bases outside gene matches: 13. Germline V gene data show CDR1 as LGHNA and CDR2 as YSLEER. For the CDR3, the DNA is TGCGCCAGCAGTGACCAAGCGGGAGTGTTGGGCACCGGGGAGCTGTTTTTT. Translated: CASSDQAGVLGTGELFF.

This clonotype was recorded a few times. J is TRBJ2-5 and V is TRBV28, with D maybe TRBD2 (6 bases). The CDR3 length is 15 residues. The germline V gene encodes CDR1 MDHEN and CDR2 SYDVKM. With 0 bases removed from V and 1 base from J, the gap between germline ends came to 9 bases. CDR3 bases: TGTGCCAGCAGTTTATGGGGAGGCGGCCAAGAGACCCAGTACTTC. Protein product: CASSLWGGGQETQYF.

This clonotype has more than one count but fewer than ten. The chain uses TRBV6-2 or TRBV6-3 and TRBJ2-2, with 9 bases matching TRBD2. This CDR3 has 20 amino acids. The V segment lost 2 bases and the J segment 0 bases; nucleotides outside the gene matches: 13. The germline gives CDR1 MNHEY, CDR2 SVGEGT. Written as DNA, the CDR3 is TGTGCCAGCAGTTACCGCCTCATAGGGACTAGCACAACGAACACCGGGGAGCTGTTTTTT. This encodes CASSYRLIGTSTTNTGELFF.

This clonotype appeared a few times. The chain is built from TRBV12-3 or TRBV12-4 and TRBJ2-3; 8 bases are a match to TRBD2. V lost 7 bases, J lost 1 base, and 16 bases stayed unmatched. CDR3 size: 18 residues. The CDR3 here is CASTKRGERGIGTDTQYF. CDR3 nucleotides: TGTGCCAGCACCAAGCGTGGGGAGCGGGGGATCGGCACAGATACGCAGTATTTT.

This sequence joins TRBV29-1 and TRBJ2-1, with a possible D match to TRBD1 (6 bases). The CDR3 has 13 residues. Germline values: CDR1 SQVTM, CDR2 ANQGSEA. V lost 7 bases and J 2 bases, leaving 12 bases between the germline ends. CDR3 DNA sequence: TGCAGCGCTAGGGGGTACCCCTACAATGAGCAGTTCTTC. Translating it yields CSARGYPYNEQFF.

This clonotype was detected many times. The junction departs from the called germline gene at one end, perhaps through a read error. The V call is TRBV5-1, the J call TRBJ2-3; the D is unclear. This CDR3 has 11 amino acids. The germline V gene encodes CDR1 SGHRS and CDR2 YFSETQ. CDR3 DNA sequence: TGCGCCAGCAGCTCCCAGAGAGAAATCCATTTT. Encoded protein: CASSSQREIHF.